The present TCR beta chain was sequenced within a study of blood T cell repertoires in COVID-19. Whole-study context: Nucleic acid was either cDNA or gDNA, and it came from T cells, B-cell-depleted T cells, or PBMCs.

Original data processing: Scientists estimated how many nucleated cells there were by amplifying reference gene primers. TCRdb keeps only in-frame clones here, not all; method: immunoSEQ multiplex PCR. From that table come the V and J calls and clone size; the DNA was used to work out D and trimming. The table includes some 300,000 clones, around 90% detected once. There are 13 residues in the CDR3. From germline, CDR1 is LNHDA and CDR2 SQIVND (reference sequence). J was trimmed by 7 bases and V by 8 bases; bases with no gene match: 10. The chain carries TRBV19 and TRBJ1-2; 7 bases match TRBD1. What was sequenced was peripheral blood. The receptor's source is a woman between 45 and 60 years old with COVID-19, enrolled during active disease. This CDR3 reads CASRLDRASGYTF. CDR3 DNA sequence: TGTGCCAGTCGCCTAGACAGGGCGAGTGGCTACACCTTC.